These 10 T cell receptor beta chains originate from one sample sequenced in a study of blood T cell repertoires in COVID-19. TCRdb's copy holds only in-frame clones and misses some; the assay was immunoSEQ multiplex PCR. The data hold about 73,000 clones, with roughly three quarters observed a single time. Sequencing was carried out using peripheral blood. The receptors derive from a man between 65 and 85 years old with COVID-19, enrolled during active disease.

The chain employs TRBV5-1 and TRBJ1-4; TRBD1 aligns across 8 bases. The V gene's germline CDR1 is SGHRS and CDR2 YFSETQ. The CDR3 loop spans 15 amino acids. Trimming took 4 bases from V and 3 from J; bases not matched to a gene: 5. CDR3 in amino acids: CASSRQGAANEKLFF. Here the CDR3 DNA reads TGCGCCAGCAGCCGGCAGGGGGCCGCTAATGAAAAACTGTTTTTT.

The V and J genes are TRBV10-3 and TRBJ2-3; D is perhaps TRBD1 (5 bases). The CDR3 runs 15 residues. Germline V lookup: CDR1 ENHRY, CDR2 SYGVKD. Trimming removed 6 bases at V and 7 bases at J, with 20 bases between. The CDR3 is CAISPPGRGVYTQYF. CDR3 in DNA: TGTGCCATCAGCCCCCCAGGTAGGGGTGTATATACGCAGTATTTT.

This clone was found once. The DNA of the CDR3 is TGTGCCAGCAGTAAACCGGGAGAGGGTATAGACACTGAAGCTTTCTTT. Translated: CASSKPGEGIDTEAFF. The chain joins TRBV28 to TRBJ1-1, with D hard to call. CDR3 length: 16 amino acids. V was shortened by 5 bases and J by 3 bases, with 19 bases between the two germline ends. Germline assignment: CDR1 MDHEN and CDR2 SYDVKM.

J is TRBJ2-7 and V is TRBV5-1; TRBD1 is a possible D gene (6 bases). This CDR3 is 14 amino acids long. Germline assignment: CDR1 SGHRS and CDR2 YFSETQ. Deletions cut 3 bases from V and 6 bases from J, with 16 bases between. This chain's CDR3 is CASSSQGQGFEQYF. The CDR3 DNA sequence: TGCGCCAGCAGCTCCCAGGGGCAGGGGTTCGAGCAGTACTTC.

The V gene is TRBV19, the J gene TRBJ1-2; D unresolved. The CDR3 runs to 13 residues. Looked up from germline, CDR1 is LNHDA and CDR2 is SQIVND (reference sequence). The ends were cut back, 5 bases at V and 4 bases at J, with 11 bases in the middle. The CDR3 sequence: CASSASRAYGYTF. The DNA of the CDR3 is TGTGCCAGTAGTGCCTCCCGAGCCTATGGCTACACCTTC.

This sequence joins TRBV18 and TRBJ2-7; 8 positions agree with TRBD1. From germline, CDR1 is KGHSH and CDR2 LQKENI. Trimming removed 3 bases from V and 3 bases from J; junction bases left unmatched: 7. The CDR3 is made up of 15 amino acids. This CDR3 reads CASSPPTGQGYEQYF. As DNA, the CDR3 is TGTGCCAGCTCACCCCCCACAGGACAGGGCTACGAGCAGTACTTC.

The V gene is TRBV19, the J gene TRBJ1-5; 9 bases map to TRBD1. Per the germline V gene, CDR1 is LNHDA and CDR2 is SQIVND (reference sequence). The junction had 6 bases not matched to a gene; V was cut back by 7 bases and J by 2 bases. The CDR3 covers 15 residues. The CDR3 loop reads CASKPRTGGNQPQHF. The DNA for the CDR3 is TGTGCCAGTAAACCCCGGACAGGGGGCAATCAGCCCCAGCATTTT.

This rearrangement joins TRBV30 to TRBJ1-5; D remains unclear. This CDR3 is built from 13 residues. The V gene lost 5 bases and the J gene lost 2 bases, with 10 bases spanning the gap. CDR1 and CDR2 (germline): GTSNPN, SVGIG (reference sequence). The CDR3 sequence is CAWAGTRNQPQHF. The CDR3, as DNA: TGTGCCTGGGCGGGTACTCGCAATCAGCCCCAGCATTTT. Looking up the rest from reference TRBV30 and TRBJ1-5 gives the full variable domain: SQTIHQWPATLVQPVGSPLSLECTVEGTSNPNLYWYRQAAGRGLQLLFYSVGIGQISSEVPQNLSASRPQDRQFILSSKKLLLSDSGFYLCAWAGTRNQPQHFGDGTRLSIL.

This clone was observed a handful of times. The J gene is TRBJ2-1, the V gene TRBV24-1; a possible D gene is TRBD2 (6 bases). CDR1 is KGHDR and CDR2 is SFDVKD in the germline V gene. This CDR3 region has 15 residues. With 2 bases removed from V and 1 base from J, the gap between germline ends came to 8 bases. The CDR3 nucleotides are TGTGCCACCAGTGATTCGGGGGTTTCCTACAATGAGCAGTTCTTC. It specifies CATSDSGVSYNEQFF.

The rearrangement joins TRBV7-2 to TRBJ2-7; the D is unclear. Germline loops: CDR1 SGHTA, CDR2 FQGNSA. The CDR3 totals 14 residues. With 1 base removed from V and 2 bases from J, the gap between germline ends came to 9 bases. The CDR3 sequence: CASSLVGRTYEQYF. The CDR3 DNA reads as TGTGCCAGCAGCTTAGTCGGCAGGACCTACGAGCAGTACTTC.